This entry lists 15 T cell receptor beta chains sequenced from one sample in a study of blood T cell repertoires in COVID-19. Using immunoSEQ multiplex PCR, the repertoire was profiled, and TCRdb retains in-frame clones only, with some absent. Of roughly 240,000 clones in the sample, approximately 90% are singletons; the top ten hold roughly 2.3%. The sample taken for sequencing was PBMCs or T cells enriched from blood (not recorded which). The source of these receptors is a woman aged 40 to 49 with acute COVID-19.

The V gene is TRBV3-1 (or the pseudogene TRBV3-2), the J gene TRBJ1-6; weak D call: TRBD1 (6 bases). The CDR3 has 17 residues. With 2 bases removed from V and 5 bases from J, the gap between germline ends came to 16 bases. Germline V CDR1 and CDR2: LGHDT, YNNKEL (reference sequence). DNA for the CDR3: TGTGCCAGCAGCCAATCATGGTCAGGGGCCAATAATTCACCCCTCCACTTT. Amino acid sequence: CASSQSWSGANNSPLHF.

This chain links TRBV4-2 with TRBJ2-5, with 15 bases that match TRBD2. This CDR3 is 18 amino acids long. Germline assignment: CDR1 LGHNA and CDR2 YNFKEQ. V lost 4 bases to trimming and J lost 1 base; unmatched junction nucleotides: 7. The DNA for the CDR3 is TGTGCCAGCAGCCTCGGGACTAGCGGGGGGACAACCCAAGAGACCCAGTACTTC. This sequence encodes CASSLGTSGGTTQETQYF.

In nucleotides, the CDR3 is TGTGCCAGCAGTTTGGGCGGGATAGCGGGAGGTTACACCGGGGAGCTGTTTTTT. Protein sequence: CASSLGGIAGGYTGELFF. V usage is TRBV27 and J usage is TRBJ2-2; 10 bases are a match to TRBD2. Germline CDR1 MNHEY, CDR2 SMNVEV (reference sequence). The length of the CDR3 is 18 residues. V lost 3 bases to trimming and J lost 3 bases; unmatched junction nucleotides: 10.

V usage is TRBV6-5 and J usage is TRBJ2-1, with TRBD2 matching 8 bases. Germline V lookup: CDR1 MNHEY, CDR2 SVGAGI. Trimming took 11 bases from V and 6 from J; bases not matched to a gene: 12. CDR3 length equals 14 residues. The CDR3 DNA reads TGTGCCTCCGAACCCGGGACTAGGGCCAATGAGCAGTTCTTC. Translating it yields CASEPGTRANEQFF.

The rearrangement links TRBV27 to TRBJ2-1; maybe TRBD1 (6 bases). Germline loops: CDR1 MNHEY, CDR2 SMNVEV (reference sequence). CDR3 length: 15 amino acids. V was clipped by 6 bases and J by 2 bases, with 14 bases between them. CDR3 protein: CASSTRGFTYNEQFF. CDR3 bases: TGTGCCAGCAGCACTAGGGGGTTCACCTACAATGAGCAGTTCTTC.

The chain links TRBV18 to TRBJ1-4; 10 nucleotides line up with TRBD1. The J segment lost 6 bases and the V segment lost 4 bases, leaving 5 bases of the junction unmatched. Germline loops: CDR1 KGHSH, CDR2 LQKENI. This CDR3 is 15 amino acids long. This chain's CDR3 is CASSRWTGGDEKLFF. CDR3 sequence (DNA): TGTGCCAGCTCACGATGGACAGGGGGGGATGAAAAACTGTTTTTT.

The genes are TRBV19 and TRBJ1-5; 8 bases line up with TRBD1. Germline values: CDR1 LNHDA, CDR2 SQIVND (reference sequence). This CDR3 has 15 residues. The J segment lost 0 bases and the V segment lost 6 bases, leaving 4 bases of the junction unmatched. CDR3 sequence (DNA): TGTGCCAGTAGCCAGACAGGGGATAGCAATCAGCCCCAGCATTTT. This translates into CASSQTGDSNQPQHF. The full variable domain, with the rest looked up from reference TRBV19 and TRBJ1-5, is DGGITQSPKYLFRKEGQNVTLSCEQNLNHDAMYWYRQDPGQGLRLIYYSQIVNDFQKGDIAEGYSVSREKKESFPLTVTSAQKNPTAFYLCASSQTGDSNQPQHFGDGTRLSIL.

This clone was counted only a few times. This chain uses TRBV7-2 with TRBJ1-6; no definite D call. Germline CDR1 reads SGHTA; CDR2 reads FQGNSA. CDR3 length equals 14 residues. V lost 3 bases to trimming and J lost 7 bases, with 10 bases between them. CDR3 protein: CASSLMGSNSPLHF. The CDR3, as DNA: TGTGCCAGCAGCTTGATGGGGAGCAATTCACCCCTCCACTTT.

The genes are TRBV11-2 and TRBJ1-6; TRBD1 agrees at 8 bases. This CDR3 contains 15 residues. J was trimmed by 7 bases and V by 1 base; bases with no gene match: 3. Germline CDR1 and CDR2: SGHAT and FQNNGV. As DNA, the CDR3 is TGTGCCAGCAGCTTAGTGAGACAGGGGAATTCACCCCTCCACTTT. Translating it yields CASSLVRQGNSPLHF.

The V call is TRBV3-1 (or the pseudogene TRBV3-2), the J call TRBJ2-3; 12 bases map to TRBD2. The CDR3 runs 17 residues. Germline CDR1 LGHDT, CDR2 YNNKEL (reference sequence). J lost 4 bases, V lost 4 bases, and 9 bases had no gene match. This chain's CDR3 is CASSPRTSGVGADTQYF. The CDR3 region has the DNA TGTGCCAGCAGCCCCCGGACTAGCGGGGTCGGGGCAGATACGCAGTATTTT.

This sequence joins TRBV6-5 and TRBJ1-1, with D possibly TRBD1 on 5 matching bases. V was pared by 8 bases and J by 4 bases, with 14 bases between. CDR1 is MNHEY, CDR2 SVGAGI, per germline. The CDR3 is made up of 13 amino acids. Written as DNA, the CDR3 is TGTGCCAGCGGTCGTGGGGGGGTCACTGAAGCTTTCTTT. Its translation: CASGRGGVTEAFF.

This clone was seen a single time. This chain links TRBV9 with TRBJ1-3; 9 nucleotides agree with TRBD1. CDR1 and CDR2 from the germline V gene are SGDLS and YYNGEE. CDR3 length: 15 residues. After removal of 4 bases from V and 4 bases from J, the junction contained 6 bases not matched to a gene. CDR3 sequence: CASSYTGGTGNTIYF. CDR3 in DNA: TGTGCCAGCAGCTATACAGGGGGCACGGGAAACACCATATATTTT.

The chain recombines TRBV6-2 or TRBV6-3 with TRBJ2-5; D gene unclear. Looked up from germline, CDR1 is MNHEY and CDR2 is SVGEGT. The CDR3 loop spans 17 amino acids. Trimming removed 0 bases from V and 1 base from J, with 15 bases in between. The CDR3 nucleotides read TGTGCCAGCAGTTACTCGATTTCGCGCGCATTCCAAGAGACCCAGTACTTC. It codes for CASSYSISRAFQETQYF.

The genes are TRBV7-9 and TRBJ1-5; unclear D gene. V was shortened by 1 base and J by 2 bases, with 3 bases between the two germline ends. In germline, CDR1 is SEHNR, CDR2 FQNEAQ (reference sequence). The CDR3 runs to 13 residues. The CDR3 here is CASSLGRNQPQHF. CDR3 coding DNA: TGTGCCAGCAGCTTAGGGCGCAATCAGCCCCAGCATTTT. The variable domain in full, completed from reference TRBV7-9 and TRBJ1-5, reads DTGVSQNPRHKITKRGQNVTFRCDPISEHNRLYWYRQTLGQGPEFLTYFQNEAQLEKSRLLSDRFSAERPKGSFSTLEIQRTEQGDSAMYLCASSLGRNQPQHFGDGTRLSIL.

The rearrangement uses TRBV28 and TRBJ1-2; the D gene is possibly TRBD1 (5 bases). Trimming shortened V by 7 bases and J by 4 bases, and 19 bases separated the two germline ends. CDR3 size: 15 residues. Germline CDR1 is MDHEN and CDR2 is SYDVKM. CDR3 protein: CASTLHRRAGYGYTF. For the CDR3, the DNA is TGTGCCAGCACCCTCCATCGCAGGGCCGGCTATGGCTACACCTTC.